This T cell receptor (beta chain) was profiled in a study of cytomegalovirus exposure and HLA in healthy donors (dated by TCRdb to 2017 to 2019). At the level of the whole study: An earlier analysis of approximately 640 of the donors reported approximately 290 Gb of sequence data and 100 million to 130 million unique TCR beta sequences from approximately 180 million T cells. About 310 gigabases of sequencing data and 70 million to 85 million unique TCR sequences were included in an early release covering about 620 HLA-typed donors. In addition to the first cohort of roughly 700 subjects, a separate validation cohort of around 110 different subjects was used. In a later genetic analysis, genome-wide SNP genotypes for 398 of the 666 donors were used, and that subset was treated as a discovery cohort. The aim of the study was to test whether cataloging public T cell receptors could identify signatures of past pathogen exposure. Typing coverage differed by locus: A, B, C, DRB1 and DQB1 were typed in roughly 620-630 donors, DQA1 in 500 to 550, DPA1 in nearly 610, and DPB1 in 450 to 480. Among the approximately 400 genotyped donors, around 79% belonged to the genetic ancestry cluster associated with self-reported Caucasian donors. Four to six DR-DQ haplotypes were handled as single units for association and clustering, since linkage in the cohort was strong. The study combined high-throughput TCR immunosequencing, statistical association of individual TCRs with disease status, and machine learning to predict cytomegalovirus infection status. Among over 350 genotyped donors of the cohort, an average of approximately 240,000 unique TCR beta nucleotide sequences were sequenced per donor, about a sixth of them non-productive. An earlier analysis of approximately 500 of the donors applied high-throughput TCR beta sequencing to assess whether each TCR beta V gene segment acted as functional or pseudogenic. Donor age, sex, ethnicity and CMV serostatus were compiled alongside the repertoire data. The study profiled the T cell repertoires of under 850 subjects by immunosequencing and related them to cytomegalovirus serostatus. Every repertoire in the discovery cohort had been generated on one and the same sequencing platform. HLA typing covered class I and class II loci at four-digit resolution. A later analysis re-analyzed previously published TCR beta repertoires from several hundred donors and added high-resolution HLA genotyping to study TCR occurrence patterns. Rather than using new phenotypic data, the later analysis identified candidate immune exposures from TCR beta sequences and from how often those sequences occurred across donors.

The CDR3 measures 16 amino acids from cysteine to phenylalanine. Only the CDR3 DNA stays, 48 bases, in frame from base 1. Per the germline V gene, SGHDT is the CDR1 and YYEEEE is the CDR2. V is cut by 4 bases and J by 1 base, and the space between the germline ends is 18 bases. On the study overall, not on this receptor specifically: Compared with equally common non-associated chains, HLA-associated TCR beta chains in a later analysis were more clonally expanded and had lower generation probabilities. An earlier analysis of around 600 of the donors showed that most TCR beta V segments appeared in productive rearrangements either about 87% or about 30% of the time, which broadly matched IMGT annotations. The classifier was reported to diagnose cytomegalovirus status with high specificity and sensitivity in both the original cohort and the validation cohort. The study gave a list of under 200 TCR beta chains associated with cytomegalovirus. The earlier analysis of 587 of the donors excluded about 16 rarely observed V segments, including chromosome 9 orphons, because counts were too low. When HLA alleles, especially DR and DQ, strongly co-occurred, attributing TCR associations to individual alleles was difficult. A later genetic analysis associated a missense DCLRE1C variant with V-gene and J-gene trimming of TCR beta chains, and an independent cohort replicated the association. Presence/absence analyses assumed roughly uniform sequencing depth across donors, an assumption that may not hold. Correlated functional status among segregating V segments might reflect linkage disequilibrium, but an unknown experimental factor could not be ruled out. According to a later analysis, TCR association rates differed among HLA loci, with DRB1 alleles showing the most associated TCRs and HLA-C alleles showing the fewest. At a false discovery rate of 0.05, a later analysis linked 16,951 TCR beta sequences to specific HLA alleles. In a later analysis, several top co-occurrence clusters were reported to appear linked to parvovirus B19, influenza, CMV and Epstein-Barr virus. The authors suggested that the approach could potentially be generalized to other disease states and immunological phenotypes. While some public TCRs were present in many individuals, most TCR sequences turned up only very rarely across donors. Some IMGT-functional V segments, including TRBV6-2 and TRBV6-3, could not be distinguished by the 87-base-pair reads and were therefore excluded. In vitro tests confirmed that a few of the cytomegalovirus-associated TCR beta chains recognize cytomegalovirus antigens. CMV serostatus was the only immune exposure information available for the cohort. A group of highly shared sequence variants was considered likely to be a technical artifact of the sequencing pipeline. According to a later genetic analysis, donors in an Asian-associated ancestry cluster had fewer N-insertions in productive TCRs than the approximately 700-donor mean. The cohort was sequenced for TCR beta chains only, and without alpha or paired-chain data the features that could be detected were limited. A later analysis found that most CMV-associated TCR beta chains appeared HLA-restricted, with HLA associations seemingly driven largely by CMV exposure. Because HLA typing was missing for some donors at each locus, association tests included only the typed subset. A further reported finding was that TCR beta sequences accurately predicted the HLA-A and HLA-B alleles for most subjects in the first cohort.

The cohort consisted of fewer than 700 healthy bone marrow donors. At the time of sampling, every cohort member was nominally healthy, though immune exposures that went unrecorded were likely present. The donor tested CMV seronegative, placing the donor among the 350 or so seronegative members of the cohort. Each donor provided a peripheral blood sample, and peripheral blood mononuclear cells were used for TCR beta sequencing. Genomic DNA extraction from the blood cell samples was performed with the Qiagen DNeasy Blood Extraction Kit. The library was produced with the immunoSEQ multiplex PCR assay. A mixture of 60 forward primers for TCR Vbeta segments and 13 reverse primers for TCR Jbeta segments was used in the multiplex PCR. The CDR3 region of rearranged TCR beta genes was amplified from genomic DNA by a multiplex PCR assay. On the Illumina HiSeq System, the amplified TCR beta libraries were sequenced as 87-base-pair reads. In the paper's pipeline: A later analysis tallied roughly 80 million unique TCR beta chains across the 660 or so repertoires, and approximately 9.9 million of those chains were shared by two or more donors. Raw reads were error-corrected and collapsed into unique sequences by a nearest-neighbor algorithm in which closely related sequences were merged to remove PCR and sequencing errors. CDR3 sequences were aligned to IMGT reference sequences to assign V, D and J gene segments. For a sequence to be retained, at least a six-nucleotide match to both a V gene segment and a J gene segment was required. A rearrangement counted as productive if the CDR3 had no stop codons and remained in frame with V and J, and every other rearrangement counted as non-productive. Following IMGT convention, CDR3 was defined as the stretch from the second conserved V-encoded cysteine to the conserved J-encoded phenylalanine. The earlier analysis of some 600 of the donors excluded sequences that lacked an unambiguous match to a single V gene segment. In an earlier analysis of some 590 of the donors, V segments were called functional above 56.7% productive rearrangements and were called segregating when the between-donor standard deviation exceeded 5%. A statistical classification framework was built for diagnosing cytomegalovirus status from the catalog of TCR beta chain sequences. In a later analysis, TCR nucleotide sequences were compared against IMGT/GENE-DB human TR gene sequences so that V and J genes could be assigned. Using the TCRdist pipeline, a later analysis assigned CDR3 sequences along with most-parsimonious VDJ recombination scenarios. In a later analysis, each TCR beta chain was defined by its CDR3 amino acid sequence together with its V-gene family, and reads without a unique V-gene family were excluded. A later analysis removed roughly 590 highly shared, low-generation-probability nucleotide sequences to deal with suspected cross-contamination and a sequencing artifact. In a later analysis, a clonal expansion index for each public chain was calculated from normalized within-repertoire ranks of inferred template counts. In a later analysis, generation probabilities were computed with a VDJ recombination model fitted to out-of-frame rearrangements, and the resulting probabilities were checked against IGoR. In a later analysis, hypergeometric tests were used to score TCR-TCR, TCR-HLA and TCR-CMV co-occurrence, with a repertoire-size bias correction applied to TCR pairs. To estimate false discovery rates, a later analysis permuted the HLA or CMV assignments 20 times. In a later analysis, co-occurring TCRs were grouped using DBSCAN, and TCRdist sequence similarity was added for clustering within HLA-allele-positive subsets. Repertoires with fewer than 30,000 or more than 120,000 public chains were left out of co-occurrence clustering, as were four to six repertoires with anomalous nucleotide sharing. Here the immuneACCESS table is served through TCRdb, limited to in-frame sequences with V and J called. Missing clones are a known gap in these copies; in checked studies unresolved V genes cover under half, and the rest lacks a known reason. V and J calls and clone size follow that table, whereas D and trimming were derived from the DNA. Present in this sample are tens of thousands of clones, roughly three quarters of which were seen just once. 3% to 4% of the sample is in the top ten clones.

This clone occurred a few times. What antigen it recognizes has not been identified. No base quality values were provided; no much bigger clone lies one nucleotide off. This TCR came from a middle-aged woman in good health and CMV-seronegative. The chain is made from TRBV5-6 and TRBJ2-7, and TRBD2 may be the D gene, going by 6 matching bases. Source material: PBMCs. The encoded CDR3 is CASSRPRDFASYEQYF. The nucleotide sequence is TGTGCCAGCAGCAGACCCCGGGACTTCGCTTCCTACGAGCAGTACTTC.